One sample yielded the 26 T cell receptor beta chains listed below, sequenced in a study of cytomegalovirus exposure and HLA in healthy donors. Primers included in the PCR were 60 Vbeta and 13 Jbeta primers. Here immunoSEQ multiplex PCR was the method, and the copy in TCRdb shows in-frame clones only, minus some. This table has roughly 140,000 clones, over 65% appearing once. Sequenced material: PBMCs. These receptors all stem from a female donor in good health and CMV-seronegative.

The chain recombines TRBV19 with TRBJ2-1; D may be TRBD1 (5 bases). Trimming cost V 1 base and J 4 bases, with 5 bases left between them. Per the germline V gene, CDR1 is LNHDA and CDR2 is SQIVND (reference sequence). The CDR3 extends over 13 amino acids. CDR3 amino acids: CASSIAGYNEQFF. CDR3 sequence (DNA): TGTGCCAGTAGTATAGCAGGGTACAATGAGCAGTTCTTC.

The chain employs TRBV29-1 and TRBJ2-1, with 9 bases aligning to TRBD1. Germline CDR1 is SQVTM and CDR2 is ANQGSEA. This CDR3 has 12 residues. Trimming removed 7 bases from V and 10 bases from J; junction bases left unmatched: 8. CDR3 amino acids: CSGFRTGEEQFF. Written as DNA, the CDR3 is TGCAGCGGCTTTCGGACAGGGGAGGAGCAGTTCTTC.

The chain has TRBV6-1 and TRBJ2-3; possible D gene TRBD2, 5 bases. CDR3 length: 12 residues. Germline V gene sequence: CDR1 MNHNS, CDR2 SASEGT. Trimming cost V 11 bases and J 0 bases, with 9 bases left between them. The CDR3 protein is CAGGRSTDTQYF. CDR3 DNA: TGTGCCGGAGGTAGGAGCACAGATACGCAGTATTTT.

V usage is TRBV7-9 and J usage is TRBJ2-3; a possible D gene is TRBD2 (6 bases). The CDR3 covers 19 residues. V was cut by 10 bases and J by 0 bases, with 29 bases left in between. CDR1 SEHNR and CDR2 FQNEAQ come from the germline V gene (reference sequence). The DNA for the CDR3 is TGTGCCACCCTAGCTAGTAGACACGGAGGGGCTAGTAGCACAGATACGCAGTATTTT. Protein product: CATLASRHGGASSTDTQYF.

The chain uses TRBV27 and TRBJ1-2, with D unresolved. The germline V gene encodes CDR1 MNHEY and CDR2 SMNVEV (reference sequence). The CDR3 runs to 14 residues. V was clipped by 5 bases and J by 7 bases, with 17 bases between them. In DNA, the CDR3 is TGTGCCAGCAGTCCCCTTCGCAGTTTACGTGGCTACACCTTC. This encodes CASSPLRSLRGYTF.

V is TRBV21-1 and J is TRBJ1-1; the D segment call TRBD1 is taken from the table without a DNA check. TRBV21-1 is tagged as a pseudogene. The CDR3 runs 14 residues. The CDR3 DNA follows: TGTGCCAGCAGCAAAGGACAGGGAGACACTGAAGCTTTCTTT. Translated: CASSKGQGDTEAFF.

The genes are TRBV25-1 and TRBJ2-7, with 12 nucleotides matching TRBD2. The CDR3 is 16 amino acids. CDR1 MGHDK and CDR2 SYGVNS come from the germline V gene. Unmatched junction bases numbered 1, after V lost 1 base and J lost 0 bases. In DNA, the CDR3 is TGTGCCAGCAGTGAATCGGGACTAGCGGGCTCCTACGAGCAGTACTTC. Translation gives CASSESGLAGSYEQYF.

The gene calls are TRBV7-3 and TRBJ1-1; D is unresolved. This CDR3 comprises 13 residues. Germline V gene lookup returns CDR1 SGHTA and CDR2 FQGTGA. Trimming left V 4 bases short and J 1 base short, with 7 bases between. The CDR3 DNA sequence: TGTGCCAGCAGCTCGTCAGGGAACACTGAAGCTTTCTTT. This codes for CASSSSGNTEAFF. The entire variable domain, with the rest obtained from reference TRBV7-3 and TRBJ1-1, is as follows: GAGVSQTPSNKVTEKGKYVELRCDPISGHTALYWYRQSLGQGPEFLIYFQGTGAADDSGLPNDRFFAVRPEGSVSTLKIQRTERGDSAVYLCASSSSGNTEAFFGQGTRLTVV.

The chain links TRBV7-2 to TRBJ2-5, with D possibly TRBD2 on 5 matching bases. In germline, CDR1 is SGHTA, CDR2 FQGNSA. This CDR3 has 13 residues. V was cut by 2 bases and J by 4 bases, with 8 bases left in between. CDR3 residues: CASSLNGGETQYF. CDR3 DNA: TGTGCCAGCAGCTTAAACGGAGGAGAGACCCAGTACTTC.

V and J are TRBV7-2 and TRBJ1-1; no clear D. CDR3 length: 16 residues. CDR1 is SGHTA, CDR2 FQGNSA, per germline. Between the trimmed V and J ends, which lost 5 bases and 0 bases, there was a span of 16 bases. The CDR3 is CASSPRQPAMNTEAFF. As DNA, the CDR3 is TGTGCCAGCAGCCCCCGACAACCGGCAATGAACACTGAAGCTTTCTTT.

V and J are TRBV4-1 and TRBJ2-1, with TRBD2 matching over 16 bases. The CDR3 length is 19 residues. V was clipped by 6 bases and J by 1 base; unmatched bases: 9. The germline CDR1 and CDR2 sequences are MGHRA and YSYEKL. The CDR3 coding sequence is TGCGCCAGCAGACCTGTCCCGGGACTAGCGGGAGGGTCCTACAATGAGCAGTTCTTC. Amino acid sequence: CASRPVPGLAGGSYNEQFF.

The chain employs TRBV19 and TRBJ2-2; 7 bases fit TRBD1. Per germline, CDR1 LNHDA and CDR2 SQIVND (reference sequence). The CDR3 spans 13 residues. Trimming took 8 bases from V and 0 from J; bases not matched to a gene: 0. CDR3: CASGQANTGELFF. The CDR3 region has the DNA TGTGCCAGTGGACAGGCGAACACCGGGGAGCTGTTTTTT.

V usage is TRBV27 and J usage is TRBJ2-5; the D gene is possibly TRBD1 (5 bases). TRBJ2-7 matches the DNA end more closely, so the J call is doubtful. Germline V gives CDR1 MNHEY, CDR2 SMNVEV (reference sequence). The CDR3 is made up of 14 amino acids. CDR3 sequence reads: CASSLMQGPGEQYF. CDR3 in DNA: TGTGCCAGCAGTTTAATGCAGGGTCCAGGCGAGCAGTACTTC.

This clone was picked up one time. The V gene is TRBV6-5, the J gene TRBJ2-5, with D perhaps TRBD2 (6 bases). V was clipped by 2 bases and J by 7 bases, with 20 bases between them. Per germline, CDR1 MNHEY and CDR2 SVGAGI. The length of the CDR3 is 16 residues. The CDR3 is CASSYRGAPSFLTQYF. The CDR3 DNA reads TGTGCCAGCAGTTACCGCGGGGCCCCTAGTTTTTTGACCCAGTACTTC.

This clone was picked up one time. This chain uses TRBV7-2 with TRBJ2-3, with D perhaps TRBD1 (6 bases). With 2 bases removed from V and 1 base from J, the gap between germline ends came to 13 bases. CDR1 SGHTA and CDR2 FQGNSA come from the germline V gene. The CDR3 has 16 amino acids. As DNA, the CDR3 is TGTGCCAGCAGCTTAAGTCGATGGGGGCGCACAGATACGCAGTATTTT. It is translated as CASSLSRWGRTDTQYF.

The J gene is TRBJ1-1, the V gene TRBV19; D remains unclear. CDR3 length equals 15 residues. CDR1 is LNHDA and CDR2 is SQIVND in the germline V gene (reference sequence). V shed 5 bases and J shed 4 bases, with 17 bases lying between them. The CDR3 bases are TGTGCCAGTAGTGTCCACCGGGGTAAGGGCACTGAAGCTTTCTTT. Amino acid sequence: CASSVHRGKGTEAFF.

The J gene is TRBJ2-4, the V gene TRBV27; D unclear. The CDR3 has 12 residues. Trimming pared 2 bases from V and 6 bases from J, leaving 5 bases between. The germline V gene encodes CDR1 MNHEY and CDR2 SMNVEV (reference sequence). CDR3 nucleotide sequence: TGTGCCAGCAGTTTAGGGCGAAACATTCAGTACTTC. It codes for CASSLGRNIQYF.

This clone was seen only a few times. V usage is TRBV9 and J usage is TRBJ1-2; 8 nucleotides match TRBD1. CDR3 length: 16 amino acids. V shed 2 bases and J 4 bases; nucleotides not matched to a gene: 10. Looked up from germline, CDR1 is SGDLS and CDR2 is YYNGEE. The CDR3 here is CASSVSHGQGAYGYTF. In nucleotides, the CDR3 is TGTGCCAGCAGCGTGTCTCACGGACAGGGTGCCTATGGCTACACCTTC.

This chain links TRBV5-1 with TRBJ1-1; unclear D gene. V lost 4 bases to trimming and J lost 0 bases, with 7 bases between them. This CDR3 has 13 residues. Germline V CDR1 and CDR2: SGHRS, YFSETQ. The CDR3 sequence: CASSTIMNTEAFF. CDR3 sequence (DNA): TGCGCCAGCAGCACTATAATGAACACTGAAGCTTTCTTT. Full variable domain (missing parts from reference TRBV5-1 and TRBJ1-1): KAGVTQTPRYLIKTRGQQVTLSCSPISGHRSVSWYQQTPGQGLQFLFEYFSETQRNKGNFPGRFSGRQFSNSRSEMNVSTLELGDSALYLCASSTIMNTEAFFGQGTRLTVV.

This clone was picked up a small number of times. The genes are TRBV30 and TRBJ2-4, with no clear D. The CDR3 is made up of 13 amino acids. Germline assignment: CDR1 GTSNPN and CDR2 SVGIG (reference sequence). The germline V and J ends were trimmed by 0 bases and 1 base, with 4 bases remaining between them. CDR3 nucleotides: TGTGCCTGGAGTGTACAGGCCAAAAACATTCAGTACTTC. It codes for CAWSVQAKNIQYF.

This rearrangement joins TRBV11-3 to TRBJ2-1, with D possibly being TRBD1 (6 bases). Per the germline V gene, CDR1 is SGHNT and CDR2 is YENEEA. This CDR3 is built from 14 residues. Trimming pared 1 base from V and 9 bases from J, leaving 13 bases between. CDR3 protein: CASSLGPQGTEQFF. The CDR3 nucleotides are TGTGCCAGCAGCTTAGGTCCCCAGGGGACTGAGCAGTTCTTC.

This clone has a single count. The J gene is TRBJ2-3, the V gene TRBV9; a possible D gene is TRBD2 (7 bases). Germline CDR1 is SGDLS and CDR2 is YYNGEE. The CDR3 totals 12 residues. Trimming pared 3 bases from V and 6 bases from J, leaving 8 bases between. CDR3 nucleotides: TGTGCCAGCAGCGAGGGGGGGGATACGCAGTATTTT. It codes for CASSEGGDTQYF.

V gene TRBV5-1 combines with J gene TRBJ2-3; a possible D gene is TRBD1 (5 bases). The CDR3 loop spans 14 amino acids. V dropped 3 bases and J dropped 6 bases, with 14 bases sitting between them. The germline V gene has CDR1 SGHRS and CDR2 YFSETQ. CDR3 residues: CASSSTVGQDTQYF. CDR3 in DNA: TGCGCCAGCAGCTCAACCGTGGGGCAGGATACGCAGTATTTT.

V usage is TRBV18 and J usage is TRBJ1-3, with TRBD1 matching 9 bases. CDR1 and CDR2 (germline): KGHSH, LQKENI. V was clipped by 4 bases and J by 4 bases; unmatched bases: 2. The CDR3 has 14 residues. This CDR3 is CASSRDRAGNTIYF. DNA of the CDR3: TGTGCCAGCTCACGGGACAGGGCCGGAAACACCATATATTTT. The variable domain in full, with the rest retrieved from reference TRBV18 and TRBJ1-3, is NAGVMQNPRHLVRRRGQEARLRCSPMKGHSHVYWYRQLPEEGLKFMVYLQKENIIDESGMPKERFSAEFPKEGPSILRIQQVVRGDSAAYFCASSRDRAGNTIYFGEGSWLTVV.

This rearrangement joins TRBV30 to TRBJ2-1; TRBD2 aligns across 10 bases. Trimming took 3 bases from V and 7 from J; bases not matched to a gene: 12. The CDR3 contains 16 residues. Germline-derived CDR1 and CDR2 are GTSNPN and SVGIG (reference sequence). CDR3 loop: CAWRGNRAGGRNEQFF. As DNA, the CDR3 is TGTGCCTGGAGGGGGAATAGAGCGGGGGGGCGAAATGAGCAGTTCTTC.

In this sample, this clone turned up once. The rearrangement uses TRBV27 and TRBJ1-5; TRBD1 aligns across 8 bases. The germline gives CDR1 MNHEY, CDR2 SMNVEV (reference sequence). J gave up 7 bases and V 4 bases, and 6 bases lay outside the gene matches. This CDR3 comprises 14 residues. In nucleotides, the CDR3 is TGTGCCAGCAGTTCAGACAGGGGCGGGCAGCCCCAGCATTTT. Its protein is CASSSDRGGQPQHF.